The 22 T cell receptor beta chains presented below share a single source sample, sequenced in a study of T cell responses to AZD1222 COVID-19 vaccine. Using immunoSEQ multiplex PCR, the repertoire was profiled, and TCRdb retains in-frame clones only, with some absent. The table shows fewer than 45,000 clones, with around nine tenths occurring only once. The specimen comprised peripheral blood, sampled on day 0 of AZD1222 vaccination. These receptors were collected from an adult in good health.

This rearrangement joins TRBV7-9 to TRBJ2-7; 11 nucleotides line up with TRBD1. CDR1 and CDR2 from the germline V gene are SEHNR and FQNEAQ (reference sequence). With 5 bases clipped from V and 2 bases from J, the junction kept 8 bases outside the gene matches. This CDR3 is 16 amino acids long. The CDR3, as DNA: TGTGCCAGCAGCGCCGGGGAGGGACAGGGGGCCTACGAGCAGTACTTC. This encodes CASSAGEGQGAYEQYF.

This clone was detected once. The chain recombines TRBV7-2 with TRBJ2-7; D ambiguous. The CDR3 is 12 amino acids. The germline V gene encodes CDR1 SGHTA and CDR2 FQGNSA. V was trimmed by 5 bases and J by 1 base, leaving 6 bases between them. Written as DNA, the CDR3 is TGTGCCAGCAGCAAACCATCCTACGAGCAGTACTTC. Amino acid sequence: CASSKPSYEQYF.

Here the CDR3 DNA reads TGCGCCAGCAGCTTGGCTGGGACCCGGGAGCAGTACTTC. It is translated as CASSLAGTREQYF. The chain couples TRBV5-1 to TRBJ2-7, with D possibly called TRBD1 or TRBD2 (5 bases each). CDR1 is SGHRS and CDR2 is YFSETQ in the germline V gene. The CDR3 is made up of 13 amino acids. V was shortened by 0 bases and J by 7 bases, with 11 bases between the two germline ends.

This sequence joins TRBV3-1 (or the pseudogene TRBV3-2) and TRBJ1-6; D gene ambiguous. Looked up from germline, CDR1 is LGHDT and CDR2 is YNNKEL (reference sequence). This CDR3 has 14 amino acids. The V and J ends lost 0 bases and 7 bases respectively, with 7 bases between them. In DNA form, the CDR3 reads TGTGCCAGCAGCCAAGATTCCCAGAATTCACCCCTCCACTTT. This encodes CASSQDSQNSPLHF.

This rearrangement joins TRBV5-1 to TRBJ2-2; TRBD1 might be the D (5 bases). CDR3 size: 16 residues. Trimming took off 0 bases at V and 7 bases at J, with 16 bases between the two ends. CDR1 and CDR2 (germline): SGHRS, YFSETQ. The DNA of the CDR3 is TGCGCCAGCAGCTTGGCCCCTTTCCAGGGCAGCGGGGAGCTGTTTTTT. Its translation: CASSLAPFQGSGELFF.

This chain uses TRBV20-1 with TRBJ2-7; perhaps TRBD2 as D (5 bases). The CDR3 covers 11 residues. The ends were cut back, 2 bases at V and 4 bases at J, with 6 bases in the middle. Germline lookup yields CDR1 DFQATT and CDR2 SNEGSKA (reference sequence). CDR3: CSARSGYEQYF. The CDR3 DNA reads TGCAGTGCTAGATCGGGGTACGAGCAGTACTTC.

This chain links TRBV23-1 with TRBJ2-7; D gene ambiguous. TRBV23-1 is an open reading frame whose function is uncertain. V dropped 0 bases and J dropped 2 bases, with 14 bases sitting between them. This CDR3 spans 16 amino acids. DNA for the CDR3: TGCGCCAGCAGTCAATCCCCCGCAGTGAAGCCCTACGAGCAGTACTTC. Protein product: CASSQSPAVKPYEQYF.

The rearrangement joins TRBV4-2 to TRBJ1-6, with a tentative D call TRBD1 (5 bases). Germline CDR1 reads LGHNA; CDR2 reads YNFKEQ. This CDR3 is built from 16 residues. Trimming removed 1 base from V and 7 bases from J, with 14 bases in between. The CDR3 nucleotides read TGTGCCAGCAGCCAAGCGGGGCCGGTTGAGAATTCACCCCTCCACTTT. Translated, it gives CASSQAGPVENSPLHF.

The chain links TRBV4-1 to TRBJ2-1; 8 bases line up with TRBD1. Trimming took 4 bases from V and 4 from J; bases not matched to a gene: 9. CDR1 MGHRA and CDR2 YSYEKL come from the germline V gene. This CDR3 region has 16 residues. CDR3 in DNA: TGCGCCAGCAGCCTCGGGACAGGAGCCTCTTACAATGAGCAGTTCTTC. Its translation: CASSLGTGASYNEQFF.

The chain has TRBV2 and TRBJ2-7; 10 positions match TRBD1. Germline values: CDR1 SNHLY, CDR2 FYNNEI. J was trimmed by 6 bases and V by 5 bases; bases with no gene match: 7. The CDR3 is 14 residues long. As DNA, the CDR3 is TGTGCCAGCAGTTCCGGGACAGGGGTCGCCGAGCAGTACTTC. Translation gives CASSSGTGVAEQYF.

Only one count was recorded for this clone. This chain uses TRBV6-2 or TRBV6-3 with TRBJ2-4, with D maybe TRBD2 (6 bases). V shed 5 bases and J shed 0 bases, with 17 bases lying between them. The CDR3 extends over 17 amino acids. Germline values: CDR1 MNHEY, CDR2 SVGEGT. This CDR3 reads CASSLDGGSIAKNIQYF. CDR3 sequence (DNA): TGTGCCAGCAGTCTGGATGGAGGGTCGATAGCCAAAAACATTCAGTACTTC.

In nucleotides, the CDR3 is TGTGCCACCAGCAGAGAGAGCAGCCCGGAGCTGTTTTTT. It codes for CATSRESSPELFF. The chain has TRBV15 and TRBJ2-2; D not resolved. This CDR3 has 13 amino acids. The V end was cut by 0 bases, the J end by 10 bases, with 9 bases between. Per the germline V gene, CDR1 is LNHNV and CDR2 is YYDKDF (reference sequence).

The gene calls are TRBV28 and TRBJ1-6, with TRBD1 matching 7 bases. V lost 10 bases and J lost 7; bases outside the gene matches: 4. CDR1 is MDHEN and CDR2 is SYDVKM in the germline V gene. The CDR3 has 12 amino acids. CDR3 DNA: TGTGCCACCCGGGACAGCAATTCACCCCTCCACTTT. Its protein product is CATRDSNSPLHF.

The rearrangement uses TRBV10-1 and TRBJ2-4; 15 nucleotides agree with TRBD2. CDR3 length: 18 amino acids. The V gene end was trimmed by 6 bases and the J gene end by 4 bases; junction bases not matched to a gene: 10. Germline V lookup: CDR1 WNHNN, CDR2 SYGVQD (reference sequence). The CDR3 is CASRGGLAGGERKNIQYF. The CDR3 DNA reads TGCGCCAGCAGGGGAGGACTAGCGGGAGGGGAAAGGAAAAACATTCAGTACTTC.

This chain uses TRBV11-2 with TRBJ2-7; D remains ambiguous. The CDR3 sequence is 16 residues long. V was shortened by 4 bases and J by 3 bases, with 19 bases between the two germline ends. Germline assignment: CDR1 SGHAT and CDR2 FQNNGV. This CDR3 is CASSSIVGSNYYEQYF. The CDR3 DNA reads TGTGCCAGCAGCTCCATAGTGGGCTCCAATTACTACGAGCAGTACTTC.

A few counts support this clone. The J gene is TRBJ1-2, the V gene TRBV28; D is perhaps TRBD1 (5 bases). This CDR3 has 13 residues. Germline CDR1 and CDR2: MDHEN and SYDVKM. Trimming removed 3 bases from V and 6 bases from J, with 11 bases in between. DNA of the CDR3: TGTGCCAGCAGTTTCGCGGGGGAGAATGGCTACACCTTC. Translation: CASSFAGENGYTF.

The chain uses TRBV6-2 or TRBV6-3 and TRBJ1-5; no clear D gene. This CDR3 region has 17 residues. Germline V gives CDR1 MNHEY, CDR2 SVGEGT. V was cut by 2 bases and J by 4 bases, with 18 bases left in between. Written as DNA, the CDR3 is TGTGCCAGCAGTTACCCTCCTGTCGGGCGGGCTAATCAGCCCCAGCATTTT. Amino acids: CASSYPPVGRANQPQHF.

This chain connects TRBV9 to TRBJ1-1; D not certain. Germline V gene data show CDR1 as SGDLS and CDR2 as YYNGEE. The CDR3 consists of 12 residues. V was cut by 0 bases and J by 5 bases, with 5 bases left in between. This CDR3 is CASSVGRTEAFF. As DNA, the CDR3 is TGTGCCAGCAGCGTAGGGAGGACTGAAGCTTTCTTT.

The V call is TRBV11-1, the J call TRBJ2-3, with D tentatively TRBD2 (5 bases). Germline V gene sequence: CDR1 SGHAT, CDR2 FQDESV (reference sequence). The CDR3 runs to 13 residues. V lost 4 bases to trimming and J lost 4 bases, with 9 bases between them. The CDR3 reads CASSYQEADTQYF. CDR3 nucleotides: TGTGCCAGCAGCTATCAGGAGGCAGATACGCAGTATTTT. Variable domain in full (rest from reference TRBV11-1 and TRBJ2-3): EAEVAQSPRYKITEKSQAVAFWCDPISGHATLYWYRQILGQGPELLVQFQDESVVDDSQLPKDRFSAERLKGVDSTLKIQPAELGDSAMYLCASSYQEADTQYFGPGTRLTVL.

CDR3 in DNA: TGTGCCAGCTCACAAAGCTTCCGGGGACTCCAAGAGACCCAGTACTTC. Its translation is CASSQSFRGLQETQYF. This chain uses TRBV18 with TRBJ2-5; perhaps TRBD2 as D (6 bases). The CDR3 runs to 16 residues. Per germline, CDR1 KGHSH and CDR2 LQKENI. V lost 4 bases and J 1 base, leaving 16 bases between the germline ends.

This chain joins TRBV19 and TRBJ2-1; 7 nucleotides align to TRBD1. The CDR3 spans 14 residues. The J segment lost 6 bases and the V segment lost 6 bases, leaving 8 bases of the junction unmatched. Germline loops: CDR1 LNHDA, CDR2 SQIVND (reference sequence). The CDR3 coding sequence is TGTGCCAGTAGCGGCCAGGGGGTGATCAATGAGCAGTTCTTC. It is translated as CASSGQGVINEQFF.

The chain carries TRBV18 and TRBJ1-1, with 8 positions matching TRBD1. J was trimmed by 1 base and V by 4 bases; bases with no gene match: 5. Germline loops: CDR1 KGHSH, CDR2 LQKENI. This CDR3 has 15 amino acids. The CDR3 DNA reads TGTGCCAGCTCACTAGCTGGACAGGGGAACACTGAAGCTTTCTTT. As protein: CASSLAGQGNTEAFF.